These T cell receptor beta chains were read from a single sample in a study of shared clonotypes between healthy human individuals. Produced via immunoSEQ multiplex PCR; TCRdb's table is partial and in-frame only. The top ten hold roughly 0.15% of the sample, which has a few million clones, roughly 92% seen once. Sequenced input: naive CD4+ T cells sorted from blood. The receptor source for this set is a man aged 18 to 29 in good health. Each CDR3 is given without its conserved first and last residue. The D gene is left open where the match is weak.

j_call d_call v_call cdr3_aa
TRBJ2-7 TRBD2 TRBV27 ASSSPTSGSREQY
TRBJ2-5 NA TRBV20-1 SASGTETQY
TRBJ2-1 NA TRBV6-5 ASTRAQGYEQF
TRBJ2-3 NA TRBV18 ASSPFTDTQY
TRBJ2-7 NA TRBV5-1 ASSVTTRAGEQY
TRBJ2-2 NA TRBV19 ASHRDWDTGELF
TRBJ1-4 NA TRBV6-5 ASSYSWRGRAEKLF
TRBJ1-1 NA TRBV9 ASSGTGDPQDEAF
NA NA TRBV4-3 ASSQGGGGPPYEQY
TRBJ2-7 NA TRBV29-1 SVERGGGEQY